These 6 T cell receptor beta chains were sequenced from one sample in a study of neoadjuvant anti-PD-1 for oral cavity cancer. Clones were sequenced by immunoSEQ multiplex PCR, and TCRdb holds only the in-frame ones, with some missing. Counted here are approximately 23,000 clones, 40% to 55% occurring once; the ten biggest clones make up around 38%. Time point given: after neoadjuvant nivolumab, at surgical resection. The material was tumor tissue, obtained after nivolumab (anti-PD-1) treatment. These receptor sequences come from a person aged 35-79 years with oral cavity squamous cell carcinoma.

The table lists this clone with a few counts. The chain has TRBV15 and TRBJ2-5; D unresolved. V lost 1 base, J lost 6 bases, and 21 bases lay in between. The V gene's germline CDR1 is LNHNV and CDR2 YYDKDF (reference sequence). The CDR3 loop spans 17 amino acids. This chain's CDR3 is CATSRGRGGVLPQTQYF. CDR3 DNA: TGTGCCACCAGCAGAGGCCGCGGTGGTGTTCTACCTCAGACCCAGTACTTC.

This clone was counted only a few times. J is TRBJ2-3 and V is TRBV5-8; weak D call: TRBD1 (6 bases). V lost 3 bases, J lost 2 bases, and 13 bases lay in between. Germline CDR1 SGHTS, CDR2 YDEGEE. The CDR3 is 15 amino acids. This CDR3 reads CASSSGQPLTDTQYF. The CDR3 coding sequence is TGTGCCAGCAGCTCCGGACAGCCGCTCACAGATACGCAGTATTTT.

In this sample, this clone turned up a few times. This chain connects TRBV5-1 to TRBJ2-7; D may be TRBD2 (5 bases). Germline values: CDR1 SGHRS, CDR2 YFSETQ. The CDR3 runs 13 residues. The V end lost 7 bases, the J end lost 1 base, and 12 bases lay between the germline ends. CDR3: CASCPGESYEQYF. CDR3 in DNA: TGCGCCAGCTGTCCCGGGGAATCCTACGAGCAGTACTTC.

In its sample, this clone ranks as medium-sized (0.01 to 0.1%). This chain uses TRBV27 with TRBJ1-5; D is perhaps TRBD1 (5 bases). The germline V gene encodes CDR1 MNHEY and CDR2 SMNVEV (reference sequence). The CDR3 has 13 residues. V was cut by 1 base and J by 5 bases, with 6 bases left in between. In DNA form, the CDR3 reads TGTGCCAGCAGTTTATGGGACGATCAGCCCCAGCATTTT. As protein: CASSLWDDQPQHF.

This rearrangement joins TRBV6-1 to TRBJ2-3, with TRBD2 matching 13 bases. The CDR3 loop spans 18 amino acids. V was clipped by 4 bases and J by 1 base; unmatched bases: 8. Germline assignment: CDR1 MNHNS and CDR2 SASEGT. DNA of the CDR3: TGTGCCAGCAGTGTGGGGTTAGGACTAGCGGGGGGCACAGATACGCAGTATTTT. It yields the protein CASSVGLGLAGGTDTQYF.

The chain carries TRBV10-3 and TRBJ1-2, with D possibly matching TRBD1 (5 bases). V was pared by 4 bases and J by 8 bases, with 14 bases between. The CDR3 totals 13 residues. Germline CDR1 ENHRY, CDR2 SYGVKD. The CDR3 DNA sequence: TGTGCCATCAGTGCGGGGGATCTAGGGGGCTACACCTTC. Translation: CAISAGDLGGYTF.